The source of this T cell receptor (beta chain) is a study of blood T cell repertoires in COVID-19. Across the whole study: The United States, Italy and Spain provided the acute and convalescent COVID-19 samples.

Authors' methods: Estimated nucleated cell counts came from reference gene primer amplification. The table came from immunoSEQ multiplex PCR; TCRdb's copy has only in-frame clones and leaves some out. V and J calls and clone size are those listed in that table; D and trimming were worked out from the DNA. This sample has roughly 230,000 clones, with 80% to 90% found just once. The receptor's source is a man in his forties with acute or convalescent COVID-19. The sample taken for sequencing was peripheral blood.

CDR3 nucleotides: TGTGCCAGCAGCCCTAGCGACAGTGGGACAGATACGCAGTATTTT. The encoded protein is CASSPSDSGTDTQYF. The chain couples TRBV5-8 to TRBJ2-3; a weak D match, TRBD2 (6 bases). This CDR3 is 15 amino acids long. V was clipped by 4 bases and J by 3 bases, with 15 bases between them. Germline assignment: CDR1 SGHTS and CDR2 YDEGEE.